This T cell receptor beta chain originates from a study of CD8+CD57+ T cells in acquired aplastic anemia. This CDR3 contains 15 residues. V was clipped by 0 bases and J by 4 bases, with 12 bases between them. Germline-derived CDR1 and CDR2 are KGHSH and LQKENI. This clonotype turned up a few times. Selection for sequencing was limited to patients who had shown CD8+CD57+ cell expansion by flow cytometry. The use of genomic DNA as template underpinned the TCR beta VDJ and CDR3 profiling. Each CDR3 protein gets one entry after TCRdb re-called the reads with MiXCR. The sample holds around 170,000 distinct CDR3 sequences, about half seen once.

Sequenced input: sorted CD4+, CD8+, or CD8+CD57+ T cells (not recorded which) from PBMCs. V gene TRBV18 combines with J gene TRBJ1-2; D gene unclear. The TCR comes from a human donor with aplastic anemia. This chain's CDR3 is CASSPPGRESYGYTF. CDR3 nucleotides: TGTGCCAGCTCACCACCGGGAAGGGAGAGCTATGGCTACACCTTC.